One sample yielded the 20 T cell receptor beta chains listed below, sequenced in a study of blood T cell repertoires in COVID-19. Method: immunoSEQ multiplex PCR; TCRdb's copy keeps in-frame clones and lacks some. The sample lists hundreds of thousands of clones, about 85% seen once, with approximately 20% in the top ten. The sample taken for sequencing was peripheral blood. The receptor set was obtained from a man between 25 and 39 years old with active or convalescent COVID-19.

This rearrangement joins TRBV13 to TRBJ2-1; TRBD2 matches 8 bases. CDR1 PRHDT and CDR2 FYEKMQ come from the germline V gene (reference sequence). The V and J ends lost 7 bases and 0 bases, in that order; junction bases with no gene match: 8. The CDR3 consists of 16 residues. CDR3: CASKAGGFSSYNEQFF. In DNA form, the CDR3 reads TGTGCCAGCAAGGCGGGAGGATTCAGCTCCTACAATGAGCAGTTCTTC.

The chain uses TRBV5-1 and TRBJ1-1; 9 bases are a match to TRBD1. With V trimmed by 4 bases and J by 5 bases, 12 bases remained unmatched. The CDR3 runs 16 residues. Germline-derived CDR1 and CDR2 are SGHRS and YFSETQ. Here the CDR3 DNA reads TGCGCCAGCAGCCCGGTGACAGGGGGTGTGGGAACTGAAGCTTTCTTT. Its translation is CASSPVTGGVGTEAFF. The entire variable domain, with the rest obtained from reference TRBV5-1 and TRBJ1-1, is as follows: KAGVTQTPRYLIKTRGQQVTLSCSPISGHRSVSWYQQTPGQGLQFLFEYFSETQRNKGNFPGRFSGRQFSNSRSEMNVSTLELGDSALYLCASSPVTGGVGTEAFFGQGTRLTVV.

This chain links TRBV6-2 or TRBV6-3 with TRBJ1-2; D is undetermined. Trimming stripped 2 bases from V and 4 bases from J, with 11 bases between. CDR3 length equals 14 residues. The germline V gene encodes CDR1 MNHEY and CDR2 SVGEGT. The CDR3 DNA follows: TGTGCCAGCAGTTACCCCACGGGTCGCTATGGCTACACCTTC. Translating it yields CASSYPTGRYGYTF.

The CDR3 protein is CARGLVGGDNEQFF. The CDR3 DNA is TGCGCCAGGGGACTTGTGGGGGGGGACAATGAGCAGTTCTTC. The V call is TRBV23-1, the J call TRBJ2-1, with 7 bases identical to TRBD2. TRBV23-1 carries the ORF label, with uncertain function. Germline trimming cut 9 bases from V and 5 bases from J; bases unmatched to any gene: 10. This CDR3 contains 14 residues.

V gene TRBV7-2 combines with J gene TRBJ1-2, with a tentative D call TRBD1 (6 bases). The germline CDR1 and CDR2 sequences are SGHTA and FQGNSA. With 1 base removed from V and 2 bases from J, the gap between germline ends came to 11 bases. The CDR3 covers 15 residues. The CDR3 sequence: CASSLVRGANYGYTF. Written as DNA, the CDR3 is TGTGCCAGCAGCTTAGTCCGGGGGGCGAACTATGGCTACACCTTC.

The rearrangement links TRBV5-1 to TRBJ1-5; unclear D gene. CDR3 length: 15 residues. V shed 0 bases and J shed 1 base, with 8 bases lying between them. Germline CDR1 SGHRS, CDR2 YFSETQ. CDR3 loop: CASSLGPESNQPQHF. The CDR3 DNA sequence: TGCGCCAGCAGCTTGGGGCCGGAGAGCAATCAGCCCCAGCATTTT.

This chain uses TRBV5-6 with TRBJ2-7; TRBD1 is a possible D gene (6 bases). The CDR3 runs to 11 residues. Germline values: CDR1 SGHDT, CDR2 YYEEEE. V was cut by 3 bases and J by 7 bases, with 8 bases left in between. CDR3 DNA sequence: TGTGCCAGCAGCTGGGGGACAGAGCAGTACTTC. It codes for CASSWGTEQYF.

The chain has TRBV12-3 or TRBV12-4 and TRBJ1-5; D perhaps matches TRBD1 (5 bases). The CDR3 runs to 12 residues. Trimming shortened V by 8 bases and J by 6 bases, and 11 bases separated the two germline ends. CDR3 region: CASRRDGQPQHF. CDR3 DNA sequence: TGTGCCAGCCGGAGGGACGGTCAGCCCCAGCATTTT.

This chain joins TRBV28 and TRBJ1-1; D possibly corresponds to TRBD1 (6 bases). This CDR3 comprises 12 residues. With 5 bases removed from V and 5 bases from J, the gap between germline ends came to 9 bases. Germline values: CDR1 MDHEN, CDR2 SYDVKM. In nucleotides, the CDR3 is TGTGCCAGCAGTGAGGGGGTTACTGAAGCTTTCTTT. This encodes CASSEGVTEAFF.

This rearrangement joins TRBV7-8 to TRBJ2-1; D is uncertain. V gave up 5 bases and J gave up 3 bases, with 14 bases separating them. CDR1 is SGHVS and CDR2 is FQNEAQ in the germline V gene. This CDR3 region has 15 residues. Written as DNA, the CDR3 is TGTGCCAGCAGCGCCACCTCCCTAAACTACAATGAGCAGTTCTTC. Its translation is CASSATSLNYNEQFF.

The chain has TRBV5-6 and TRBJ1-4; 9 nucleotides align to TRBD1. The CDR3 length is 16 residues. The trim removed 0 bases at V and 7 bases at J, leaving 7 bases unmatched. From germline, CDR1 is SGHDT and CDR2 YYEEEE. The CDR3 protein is CASSLAVTGGGEKLFF. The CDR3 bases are TGTGCCAGCAGCTTGGCTGTGACAGGGGGAGGTGAAAAACTGTTTTTT. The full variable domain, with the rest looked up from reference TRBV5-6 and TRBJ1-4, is DAGVTQSPTHLIKTRGQQVTLRCSPKSGHDTVSWYQQALGQGPQFIFQYYEEEERQRGNFPDRFSGHQFPNYSSELNVNALLLGDSALYLCASSLAVTGGGEKLFFGSGTQLSVL.

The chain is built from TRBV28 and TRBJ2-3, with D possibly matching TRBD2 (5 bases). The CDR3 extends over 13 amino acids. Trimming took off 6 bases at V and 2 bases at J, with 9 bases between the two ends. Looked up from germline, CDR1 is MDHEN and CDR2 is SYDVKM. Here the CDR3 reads CASRMGVTDTQYF. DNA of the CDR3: TGTGCCAGCAGAATGGGAGTCACAGATACGCAGTATTTT.

This CDR3 reads CASSPTSKRRNTEAFF. The CDR3 nucleotides read TGTGCCAGCAGCCCAACCTCGAAAAGGAGGAACACTGAAGCTTTCTTT. The rearrangement joins TRBV7-2 to TRBJ1-1; D ambiguous. The CDR3 is 16 amino acids. Trimming left V 5 bases short and J 1 base short, with 17 bases between. Germline V gives CDR1 SGHTA, CDR2 FQGNSA.

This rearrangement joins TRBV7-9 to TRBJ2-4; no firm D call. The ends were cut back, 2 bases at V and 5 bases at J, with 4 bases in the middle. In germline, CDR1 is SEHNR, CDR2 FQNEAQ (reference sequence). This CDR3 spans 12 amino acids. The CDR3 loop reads CASSLTENIQYF. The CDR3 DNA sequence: TGTGCCAGCAGCTTAACGGAAAACATTCAGTACTTC.

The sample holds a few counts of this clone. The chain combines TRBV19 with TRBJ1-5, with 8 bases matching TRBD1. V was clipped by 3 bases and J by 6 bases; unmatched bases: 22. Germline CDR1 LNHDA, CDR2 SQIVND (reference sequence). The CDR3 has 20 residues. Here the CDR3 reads CASSIASGTGRFLGAQPQHF. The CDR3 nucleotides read TGTGCCAGTAGTATCGCGTCGGGGACAGGAAGGTTTCTGGGTGCTCAGCCCCAGCATTTT.

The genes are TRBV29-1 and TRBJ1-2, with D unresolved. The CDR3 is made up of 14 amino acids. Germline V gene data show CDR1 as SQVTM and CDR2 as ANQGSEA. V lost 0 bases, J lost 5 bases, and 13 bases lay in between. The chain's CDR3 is CSVEDGPRRYGYTF. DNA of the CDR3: TGCAGCGTTGAAGATGGCCCGCGGCGTTATGGCTACACCTTC.

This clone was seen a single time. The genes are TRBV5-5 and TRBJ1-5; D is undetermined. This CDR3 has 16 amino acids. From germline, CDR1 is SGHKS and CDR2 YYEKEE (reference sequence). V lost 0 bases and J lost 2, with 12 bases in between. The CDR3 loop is CASSLGGVAGNQPQHF. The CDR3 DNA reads TGTGCCAGCAGCTTGGGTGGGGTAGCGGGCAATCAGCCCCAGCATTTT.

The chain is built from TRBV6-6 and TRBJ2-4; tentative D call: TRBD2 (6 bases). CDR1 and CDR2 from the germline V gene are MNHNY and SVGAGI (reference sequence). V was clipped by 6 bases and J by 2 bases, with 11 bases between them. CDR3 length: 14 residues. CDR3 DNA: TGTGCCAGCAGATGGGGGGACCCCAAAAACATTCAGTACTTC. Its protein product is CASRWGDPKNIQYF.

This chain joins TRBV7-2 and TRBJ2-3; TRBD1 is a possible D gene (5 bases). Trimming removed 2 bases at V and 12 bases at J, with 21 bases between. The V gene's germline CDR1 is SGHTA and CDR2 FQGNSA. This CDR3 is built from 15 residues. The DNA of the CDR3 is TGTGCCAGCAGCTTAAGGGGAAACCCCACACGCGTCCAGTATTTT. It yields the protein CASSLRGNPTRVQYF.

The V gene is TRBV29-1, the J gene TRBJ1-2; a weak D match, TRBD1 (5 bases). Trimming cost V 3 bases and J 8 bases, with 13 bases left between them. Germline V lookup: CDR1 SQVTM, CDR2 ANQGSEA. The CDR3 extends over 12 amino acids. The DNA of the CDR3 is TGCAGCGTTGACGGGGGTTCGTGGGGCTACACCTTC. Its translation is CSVDGGSWGYTF.